This T cell receptor (beta chain) was documented in a study of blood T cell repertoires in COVID-19. Here immunoSEQ multiplex PCR was the method, and the copy in TCRdb shows in-frame clones only, minus some. This repertoire shows 210,000 or so clones, about 86% found once; its top ten account for approximately 3%. This CDR3 is built from 14 residues. V was pared by 3 bases and J by 4 bases, with 6 bases of the junction left unmatched. Per germline, CDR1 SGDLS and CDR2 YYNGEE. The V call is TRBV9, the J call TRBJ1-2; 7 bases match TRBD1. The sequenced sample consisted of PBMCs or T cells enriched from blood (not recorded which). This sequence was found in a woman aged 50 to 65 in a cohort exposed to, infected with or recovered from COVID-19 (not recorded which). The CDR3 DNA reads as TGTGCCAGCAGCGGGCTGGACAGGAGCTATGGCTACACCTTC. Translated: CASSGLDRSYGYTF.